One and the same sample provided the 13 T cell receptor beta chains below, sequenced in a study of blood T cell repertoires in COVID-19. The repertoire was sequenced with immunoSEQ multiplex PCR; TCRdb's copy has only in-frame clones and lacks some. The repertoire has more than 350,000 clones, about 88% of them found once; the top ten carry approximately 1.5%. The sequenced material came from PBMCs or T cells enriched from blood (not recorded which). These receptors originate from a woman younger than 35 who had been exposed to COVID-19.

CDR3 DNA sequence: TGTGCCAGCAGAGTAACAGAGAACACTGAAGCTTTCTTT. Its translation: CASRVTENTEAFF. The J gene is TRBJ1-1, the V gene TRBV3-1 (or the pseudogene TRBV3-2), with D unresolved. There are 13 residues in the CDR3. V was clipped by 6 bases and J by 1 base, with 9 bases between them. Germline V gene data show CDR1 as LGHDT and CDR2 as YNNKEL (reference sequence).

A single count supports this clone. This rearrangement joins TRBV3-1 (or the pseudogene TRBV3-2) to TRBJ2-3, with 9 nucleotides matching TRBD2. Trimming removed 1 base from V and 3 bases from J; junction bases left unmatched: 5. The CDR3 consists of 16 residues. Germline CDR1 is LGHDT and CDR2 is YNNKEL (reference sequence). The CDR3: CASSQGWRGGTDTQYF. CDR3 DNA: TGTGCCAGCAGCCAAGGATGGCGGGGGGGTACAGATACGCAGTATTTT.

The CDR3 loop reads CASSDQTGVISPLHF. The CDR3 DNA is TGTGCCAGCAGCGACCAAACAGGGGTGATATCACCCCTCCACTTT. The V call is TRBV7-6, the J call TRBJ1-6, with 7 nucleotides matching TRBD1. The CDR3 is 15 residues long. Germline CDR1 SGHVS, CDR2 FNYEAQ. The V gene end was trimmed by 5 bases and the J gene end by 10 bases; junction bases not matched to a gene: 11. The full variable domain, rest sourced from reference TRBV7-6 and TRBJ1-6, is GAGVSQSPRYKVTKRGQDVALRCDPISGHVSLYWYRQALGQGPEFLTYFNYEAQQDKSGLPNDRFSAERPEGSISTLTIQRTEQRDSAMYRCASSDQTGVISPLHFGNGTRLTVT.

The chain has TRBV19 and TRBJ1-1; D call uncertain. Per the germline V gene, CDR1 is LNHDA and CDR2 is SQIVND (reference sequence). Trimming stripped 3 bases from V and 1 base from J, with 9 bases between. The CDR3 is 14 residues long. The CDR3 here is CASSIKGGNTEAFF. Written as DNA, the CDR3 is TGTGCCAGTAGTATTAAAGGCGGGAACACTGAAGCTTTCTTT.

V gene TRBV10-2 combines with J gene TRBJ2-3; D is unresolved. V lost 4 bases and J 2 bases, leaving 16 bases between the germline ends. Germline CDR1 and CDR2: WSHSY and SAAADI. CDR3 length: 16 amino acids. In nucleotides, the CDR3 is TGCGCCAGCAGTGTAACAGAGAATGGGTTCACAGATACGCAGTATTTT. This gives the protein CASSVTENGFTDTQYF.

The chain couples TRBV6-2 or TRBV6-3 to TRBJ2-3; D remains ambiguous. The germline V gene has CDR1 MNHEY and CDR2 SVGEGT. The length of the CDR3 is 15 residues. The ends were cut back, 1 base at V and 0 bases at J, with 8 bases in the middle. The CDR3 coding sequence is TGTGCCAGCAGTTACTACACAGCTAGCACAGATACGCAGTATTTT. Encoded protein: CASSYYTASTDTQYF.

This clone was counted a single time. This chain uses TRBV7-9 with TRBJ2-1; 9 bases line up with TRBD1. V trimming: 5 bases; J trimming: 5 bases; junction bases outside the gene matches: 10. CDR3 length: 16 amino acids. Germline CDR1 and CDR2: SEHNR and FQNEAQ (reference sequence). CDR3 in DNA: TGTGCCAGCAGCCTCACACCGGGACAGGGAAACAATGAGCAGTTCTTC. This encodes CASSLTPGQGNNEQFF. Combining the CDR3 with reference TRBV7-9 and TRBJ2-1 gives the whole variable domain DTGVSQNPRHKITKRGQNVTFRCDPISEHNRLYWYRQTLGQGPEFLTYFQNEAQLEKSRLLSDRFSAERPKGSFSTLEIQRTEQGDSAMYLCASSLTPGQGNNEQFFGPGTRLTVL.

The rearrangement uses TRBV27 and TRBJ1-2; a possible D gene is TRBD1 (5 bases). The CDR3 runs 16 residues. Germline CDR1 reads MNHEY; CDR2 reads SMNVEV (reference sequence). The V and J ends lost 5 bases and 8 bases respectively, with 24 bases between them. DNA of the CDR3: TGTGCCAGCAGTACCCTCCCTTCCAGGGAAGTGTGGGGCTACACCTTC. Translated: CASSTLPSREVWGYTF.

The chain recombines TRBV19 with TRBJ2-4; the D gene is possibly TRBD2 (5 bases). The CDR3 covers 18 residues. V lost 3 bases and J 1 base, leaving 19 bases between the germline ends. The germline V gene has CDR1 LNHDA and CDR2 SQIVND (reference sequence). The CDR3 loop reads CASSIERPLLGAKNIQYF. In DNA, the CDR3 is TGTGCCAGTAGTATCGAGCGGCCACTCCTGGGGGCCAAAAACATTCAGTACTTC. Supplemented by reference TRBV19 and TRBJ2-4, the full variable domain reads DGGITQSPKYLFRKEGQNVTLSCEQNLNHDAMYWYRQDPGQGLRLIYYSQIVNDFQKGDIAEGYSVSREKKESFPLTVTSAQKNPTAFYLCASSIERPLLGAKNIQYFGAGTRLSVL.

The chain uses TRBV19 and TRBJ2-1; 7 bases are a match to TRBD2. CDR3 length: 15 residues. CDR1 is LNHDA, CDR2 SQIVND, per germline (reference sequence). V was clipped by 1 base and J by 3 bases; unmatched bases: 3. This CDR3 is CASSIGGGNYNEQFF. For the CDR3, the DNA is TGTGCCAGTAGTATAGGGGGGGGAAACTACAATGAGCAGTTCTTC.

This clone was seen only once. The chain employs TRBV19 and TRBJ1-5; 9 bases map to TRBD1. CDR3 length: 14 residues. Germline V CDR1 and CDR2: LNHDA, SQIVND (reference sequence). Losses at the gene ends were 7 bases for V and 9 bases for J; bases not matched to a gene: 10. CDR3 in amino acids: CASIDRGTSRPQHF. The CDR3 bases are TGTGCCAGTATTGACAGGGGGACATCACGGCCCCAGCATTTT.

This chain connects TRBV5-1 to TRBJ2-7; D call uncertain. Trimming left V 0 bases short and J 0 bases short, with 7 bases between. This CDR3 contains 14 residues. CDR1 and CDR2 from the germline V gene are SGHRS and YFSETQ. CDR3 nucleotides: TGCGCCAGCAGCTTGGGTACTCACTCCTACGAGCAGTACTTC. Translated, it gives CASSLGTHSYEQYF.

J is TRBJ1-1 and V is TRBV21-1; the table calls TRBD1, which could not be checked here. TRBV21-1 counts as a pseudogene. The length of the CDR3 is 16 residues. CDR3: CASSKGHYQGASEAFF. CDR3 in DNA: TGTGCCAGCAGCAAAGGACACTACCAGGGGGCCTCTGAAGCTTTCTTT.